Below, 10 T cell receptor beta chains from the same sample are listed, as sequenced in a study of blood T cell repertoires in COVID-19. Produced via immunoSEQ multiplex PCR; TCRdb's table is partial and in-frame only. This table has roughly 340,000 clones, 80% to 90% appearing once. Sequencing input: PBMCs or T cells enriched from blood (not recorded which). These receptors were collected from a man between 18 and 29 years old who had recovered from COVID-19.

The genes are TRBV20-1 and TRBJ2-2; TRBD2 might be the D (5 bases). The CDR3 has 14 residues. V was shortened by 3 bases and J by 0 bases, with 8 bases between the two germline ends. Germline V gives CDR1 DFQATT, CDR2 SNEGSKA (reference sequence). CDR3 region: CSASSLANTGELFF. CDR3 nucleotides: TGCAGTGCTAGTTCACTAGCGAACACCGGGGAGCTGTTTTTT.

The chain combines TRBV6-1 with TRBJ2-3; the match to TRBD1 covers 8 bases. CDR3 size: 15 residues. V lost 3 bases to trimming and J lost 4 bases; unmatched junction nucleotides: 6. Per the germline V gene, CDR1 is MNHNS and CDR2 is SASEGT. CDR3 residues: CASSDTGGWSDTQYF. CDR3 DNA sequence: TGTGCCAGCAGTGATACAGGGGGTTGGTCAGATACGCAGTATTTT.

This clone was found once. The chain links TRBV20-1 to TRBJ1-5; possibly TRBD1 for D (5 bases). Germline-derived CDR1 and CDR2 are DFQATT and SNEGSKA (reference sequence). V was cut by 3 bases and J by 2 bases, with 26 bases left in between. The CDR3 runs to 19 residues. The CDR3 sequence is CSASTGPGLREGRNQPQHF. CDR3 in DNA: TGCAGTGCTAGTACCGGACCGGGACTCAGGGAGGGTCGCAATCAGCCCCAGCATTTT.

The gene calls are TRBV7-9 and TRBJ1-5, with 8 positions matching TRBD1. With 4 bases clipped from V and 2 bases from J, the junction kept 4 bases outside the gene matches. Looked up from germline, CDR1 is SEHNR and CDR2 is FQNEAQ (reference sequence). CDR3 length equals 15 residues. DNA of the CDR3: TGTGCCAGCAGCTCCTCAGGGGGCGGCAATCAGCCCCAGCATTTT. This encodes CASSSSGGGNQPQHF.

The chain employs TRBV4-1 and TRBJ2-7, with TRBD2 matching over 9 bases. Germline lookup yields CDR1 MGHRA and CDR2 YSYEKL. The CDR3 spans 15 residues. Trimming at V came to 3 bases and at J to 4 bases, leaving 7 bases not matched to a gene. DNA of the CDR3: TGCGCCAGCAGCCACCCGTTAGCGGGAGCGTACGAGCAGTACTTC. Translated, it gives CASSHPLAGAYEQYF.

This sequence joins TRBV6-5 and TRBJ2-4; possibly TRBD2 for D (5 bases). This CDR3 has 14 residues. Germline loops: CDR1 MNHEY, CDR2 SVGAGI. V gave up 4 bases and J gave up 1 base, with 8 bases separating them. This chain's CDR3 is CASSLSGAKNIQYF. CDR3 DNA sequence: TGTGCCAGCAGTTTATCGGGGGCCAAAAACATTCAGTACTTC.

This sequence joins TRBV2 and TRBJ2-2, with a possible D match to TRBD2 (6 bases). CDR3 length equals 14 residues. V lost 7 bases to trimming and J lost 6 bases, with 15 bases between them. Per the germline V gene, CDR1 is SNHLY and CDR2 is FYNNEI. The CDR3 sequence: CASTTDPGAGELFF. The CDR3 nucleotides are TGTGCCAGCACTACCGACCCGGGGGCCGGGGAGCTGTTTTTT.

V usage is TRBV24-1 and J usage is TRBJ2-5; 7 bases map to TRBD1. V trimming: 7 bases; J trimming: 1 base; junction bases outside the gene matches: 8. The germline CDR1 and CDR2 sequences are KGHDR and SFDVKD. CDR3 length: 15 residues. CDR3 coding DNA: TGTGCCACCAGGGCCCCGGGACAGCTCCAAGAGACCCAGTACTTC. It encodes CATRAPGQLQETQYF.

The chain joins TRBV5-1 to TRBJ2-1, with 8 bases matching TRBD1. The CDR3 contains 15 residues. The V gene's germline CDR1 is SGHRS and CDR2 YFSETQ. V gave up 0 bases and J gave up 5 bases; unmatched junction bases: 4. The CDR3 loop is CASSLAGGQDNEQFF. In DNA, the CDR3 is TGCGCCAGCAGCTTGGCCGGGGGACAGGACAATGAGCAGTTCTTC.

DNA for the CDR3: TGTGCCAGCAGCCCGGGGGGGTACGATAATGAAAAACTGTTTTTT. Translated: CASSPGGYDNEKLFF. The chain employs TRBV11-2 and TRBJ1-4; D is possibly TRBD1 (5 bases). Germline loops: CDR1 SGHAT, CDR2 FQNNGV. V lost 5 bases to trimming and J lost 4 bases, with 14 bases between them. The CDR3 is 15 amino acids.